The present entry profiles one TCR beta chain with its context. The antigen remains unidentified. The sample originates from a study of cytomegalovirus exposure and HLA in healthy donors. About the study: In a later analysis, the roughly 130 validation repertoires were reported to have used the same platform as the 600 to 700 first-cohort repertoires.

Overall study findings and caveats: Some TCR beta chains (more than 150 of them) were listed as cytomegalovirus-associated. In vitro data verified a few CMV-associated chains as specific for CMV antigens. Reports credit the classifier with highly specific, highly sensitive diagnosis of cytomegalovirus status.

Measured with immunoSEQ multiplex PCR; TCRdb has only the in-frame clones, and not every one. The sample contains fewer than 200,000 clones, about 86% of which appear only once. This TCR was recovered from a woman in her 30s in good health and CMV-seronegative. Material for sequencing was PBMCs.

CDR3 sequence: CASSQLGTEAFF. The CDR3 DNA follows: TGTGCCAGCAGCCAACTTGGCACTGAAGCTTTCTTT. This chain connects TRBV14 to TRBJ1-1, with no clear D. Germline values: CDR1 SGHDN, CDR2 FVKESK. Trimming left V 2 bases short and J 4 bases short, with 5 bases between. The CDR3 runs 12 residues.